This T cell receptor beta chain was identified in a study of cytomegalovirus exposure and HLA in healthy donors. Study context: There were over 350 genotyped donors. Of these, 81% fell in the genetic ancestry cluster associated with self-reported Caucasian donors. General study results and limits: Many donors shared some public TCRs, even though most TCR sequences were rare. A later analysis showed that HLA-associated TCR beta chains had undergone more clonal expansion than equally common others.

The PCR had 60 Vbeta and 13 Jbeta primers. Only in-frame clones appear in the TCRdb table, and some are missing; sequencing was by immunoSEQ multiplex PCR. The table includes about 270,000 clones, under 80% detected once. About this clone: Its antigen is not known.

The V gene's germline CDR1 is LNHNV and CDR2 YYDKDF (reference sequence). The CDR3 is 16 residues long. V shed 1 base and J 4 bases; nucleotides not matched to a gene: 7. Sequenced input: PBMCs. The rearrangement uses TRBV15 and TRBJ1-5, with 7 bases that match TRBD1. This clonotype was obtained from a female donor in good health and CMV-seronegative. DNA for the CDR3: TGTGCCACCAGCAGAGGGCTACGGGACAGTAATCAGCCCCAGCATTTT. Residues: CATSRGLRDSNQPQHF.